This T cell receptor (beta chain) was sequenced during a study of blood T cell repertoires in COVID-19. Study summary: In each case, the material was cDNA or gDNA derived from T cells, B-cell-depleted T cells, or PBMCs.

Some clones are missing from TCRdb's copy, which holds only in-frame ones; the method was immunoSEQ multiplex PCR. The sample has 90,000 to 140,000 clones, 85% seen once. CDR1 and CDR2 (germline): LGHDT, YNNKEL (reference sequence). CDR3 length equals 16 residues. Trimming left V 4 bases short and J 3 bases short, with 15 bases between. Sequencing was carried out using peripheral blood. This receptor was obtained from a man between 45 and 60 years old with acute or convalescent COVID-19. The V gene is TRBV3-1 (or the pseudogene TRBV3-2), the J gene TRBJ2-2, with D possibly TRBD2 on 5 matching bases. CDR3 protein: CASSPVEGWDTGELFF. The CDR3 nucleotides read TGTGCCAGCAGCCCAGTCGAGGGTTGGGACACCGGGGAGCTGTTTTTT.